The 30 T cell receptor beta chains below come from one sample, sequenced in a study of control samples from healthy donors and cancer patients. TCRdb's table, derived via immunoSEQ multiplex PCR, lists solely in-frame clones and lacks some. The sample has under 450,000 clones; around 90% are singletons. The sequenced material came from PBMCs. The source is a man aged 40-50 years with head and neck cancer.

This clone came up once. The chain is built from TRBV10-2 and TRBJ1-4; tentatively, D is TRBD1 (5 bases). V shed 7 bases and J shed 7 bases, with 10 bases lying between them. The V gene's germline CDR1 is WSHSY and CDR2 SAAADI. CDR3 length: 12 amino acids. CDR3: CASMRGGEKLFF. Here the CDR3 DNA reads TGCGCCAGCATGAGGGGTGGTGAAAAACTGTTTTTT.

The chain employs TRBV10-1 and TRBJ2-7; 7 nucleotides match TRBD2. From germline, CDR1 is WNHNN and CDR2 SYGVQD (reference sequence). The CDR3 contains 16 residues. V lost 0 bases, J lost 3 bases, and 8 bases stayed unmatched. CDR3 bases: TGCGCCAGCAGTGAGTCGGGGGGGGGACGCTACTACGAGCAGTACTTC. It codes for CASSESGGGRYYEQYF.

This clone was detected only once. CDR3 residues: CASSPGGNSNQPQHF. DNA of the CDR3: TGTGCCAGCAGCCCCGGAGGGAATAGCAATCAGCCCCAGCATTTT. The chain carries TRBV7-9 and TRBJ1-5; no clear D. V dropped 5 bases and J dropped 0 bases, with 11 bases sitting between them. The CDR3 has 15 amino acids. Germline values: CDR1 SEHNR, CDR2 FQNEAQ (reference sequence).

The chain recombines TRBV7-9 with TRBJ2-5; perhaps D is TRBD1 or TRBD2 (5 bases each). Trimming shortened V by 2 bases and J by 4 bases, and 8 bases separated the two germline ends. The CDR3 contains 13 residues. The germline gives CDR1 SEHNR, CDR2 FQNEAQ (reference sequence). Here the CDR3 reads CASSLSRGETQYF. The CDR3 DNA follows: TGTGCCAGCAGCTTATCGAGGGGAGAGACCCAGTACTTC.

J is TRBJ1-2 and V is TRBV29-1, with D possibly matching TRBD1 (6 bases). The CDR3 length is 12 residues. Trimming took 4 bases from V and 4 from J, leaving 10 bases between them. Germline CDR1 SQVTM, CDR2 ANQGSEA. DNA for the CDR3: TGCAGCGTTGGGGGGCGGTCCTATGGCTACACCTTC. It is translated as CSVGGRSYGYTF.

This clone was detected only a few times. The genes are TRBV6-5 and TRBJ2-1, with D hard to call. Germline V gene data show CDR1 as MNHEY and CDR2 as SVGAGI. The CDR3 is 15 amino acids. Trimming left V 0 bases short and J 8 bases short, with 14 bases between. CDR3 amino acids: CASSYSSKGKDEQFF. CDR3 in DNA: TGTGCCAGCAGTTACTCGAGTAAGGGAAAGGATGAGCAGTTCTTC.

The chain recombines TRBV4-3 with TRBJ1-2; D might be TRBD1 (6 bases). V lost 0 bases and J lost 4, with 12 bases in between. Germline loops: CDR1 LGHNA, CDR2 YSLEER. CDR3 length equals 15 residues. CDR3 amino acids: CASSQDRGEAYGYTF. CDR3 in DNA: TGCGCCAGCAGCCAAGATAGGGGGGAGGCCTATGGCTACACCTTC.

The chain carries TRBV28 and TRBJ1-1; possibly TRBD1 for D (5 bases). CDR1 is MDHEN, CDR2 SYDVKM, per germline. The CDR3 is 12 residues long. V was clipped by 7 bases and J by 6 bases, with 12 bases between them. The CDR3 reads CASTLAGPEAFF. The DNA for the CDR3 is TGTGCCAGCACCCTTGCGGGGCCTGAAGCTTTCTTT.

This sequence joins TRBV9 and TRBJ2-7; TRBD2 might be the D (6 bases). Germline loops: CDR1 SGDLS, CDR2 YYNGEE. V was clipped by 3 bases and J by 2 bases, with 12 bases between them. This CDR3 is built from 14 residues. This CDR3 reads CASSEGGEPYEQYF. The CDR3 DNA reads as TGTGCCAGCAGCGAAGGCGGGGAACCCTACGAGCAGTACTTC.

This sequence joins TRBV4-3 and TRBJ2-1; the D gene is possibly TRBD1 (5 bases). The CDR3 covers 15 residues. Trimming took off 4 bases at V and 4 bases at J, with 14 bases between the two ends. Germline lookup yields CDR1 LGHNA and CDR2 YSLEER. The CDR3 DNA reads as TGCGCCAGCAGCCTGACCGCACAGGAATACAATGAGCAGTTCTTC. This codes for CASSLTAQEYNEQFF.

This clone has just a few counts. The rearrangement joins TRBV6-6 to TRBJ2-7; D unresolved. There are 14 residues in the CDR3. Germline CDR1 reads MNHNY; CDR2 reads SVGAGI (reference sequence). Trimming shortened V by 2 bases and J by 2 bases, and 10 bases separated the two germline ends. CDR3 loop: CASSYDGQTYEQYF. The CDR3 DNA reads as TGTGCCAGCAGTTACGACGGGCAGACCTACGAGCAGTACTTC.

V and J are TRBV7-9 and TRBJ1-3; no clear D. With 1 base removed from V and 4 bases from J, the gap between germline ends came to 8 bases. This CDR3 is 14 amino acids long. Germline CDR1 is SEHNR and CDR2 is FQNEAQ (reference sequence). CDR3 amino acids: CASSLGLGGNTIYF. DNA of the CDR3: TGTGCCAGCAGCTTAGGCTTGGGAGGAAACACCATATATTTT.

The chain uses TRBV7-9 and TRBJ1-1, with D hard to call. CDR3 length: 14 amino acids. Germline V gene data show CDR1 as SEHNR and CDR2 as FQNEAQ (reference sequence). V lost 1 base to trimming and J lost 5 bases, with 11 bases between them. The CDR3 is CASSLGVGGTEAFF. The DNA for the CDR3 is TGTGCCAGCAGCTTAGGGGTCGGTGGAACTGAAGCTTTCTTT.

The chain uses TRBV6-2 or TRBV6-3 and TRBJ2-3, with a tentative D call TRBD2 (5 bases). The CDR3 is 15 amino acids. Germline V lookup: CDR1 MNHEY, CDR2 SVGEGT. The ends were cut back, 3 bases at V and 0 bases at J, with 10 bases in the middle. CDR3 DNA: TGTGCCAGCAGTTATACCGGACTTAGCACAGATACGCAGTATTTT. Encoded protein: CASSYTGLSTDTQYF.

This chain joins TRBV28 and TRBJ2-1, with 11 bases aligning to TRBD2. With V trimmed by 6 bases and J by 9 bases, 13 bases remained unmatched. This CDR3 has 16 residues. Germline V gene lookup returns CDR1 MDHEN and CDR2 SYDVKM. CDR3 region: CASSNPSGGLSGEQFF. CDR3 DNA sequence: TGTGCCAGCAGCAACCCTAGCGGGGGGCTAAGCGGTGAGCAGTTCTTC.

The chain uses TRBV30 and TRBJ2-2; D is unclear. Germline CDR1 is GTSNPN and CDR2 is SVGIG (reference sequence). With 5 bases removed from V and 0 bases from J, the gap between germline ends came to 4 bases. The CDR3 runs 12 residues. CDR3 loop: CAWGANTGELFF. In DNA form, the CDR3 reads TGTGCCTGGGGGGCGAACACCGGGGAGCTGTTTTTT. Combining the CDR3 with reference TRBV30 and TRBJ2-2 gives the whole variable domain SQTIHQWPATLVQPVGSPLSLECTVEGTSNPNLYWYRQAAGRGLQLLFYSVGIGQISSEVPQNLSASRPQDRQFILSSKKLLLSDSGFYLCAWGANTGELFFGEGSRLTVL.

V usage is TRBV30 and J usage is TRBJ1-5; D unclear. The CDR3 loop spans 14 amino acids. Trimming pared 0 bases from V and 3 bases from J, leaving 9 bases between. Germline CDR1 GTSNPN, CDR2 SVGIG (reference sequence). This chain's CDR3 is CAWSVGQINQPQHF. CDR3 bases: TGTGCCTGGAGTGTAGGGCAGATCAATCAGCCCCAGCATTTT. Supplemented by reference TRBV30 and TRBJ1-5, the full variable domain reads SQTIHQWPATLVQPVGSPLSLECTVEGTSNPNLYWYRQAAGRGLQLLFYSVGIGQISSEVPQNLSASRPQDRQFILSSKKLLLSDSGFYLCAWSVGQINQPQHFGDGTRLSIL.

The rearrangement uses TRBV5-1 and TRBJ2-7; D may be TRBD1 (6 bases). The CDR3 covers 14 residues. The V end was cut by 0 bases, the J end by 9 bases, with 16 bases between. CDR1 and CDR2 (germline): SGHRS, YFSETQ. The CDR3 region is CASSLDGTPSGQYF. CDR3 sequence (DNA): TGCGCCAGCAGCTTGGATGGGACACCTTCCGGGCAGTACTTC.

The chain is built from TRBV4-1 and TRBJ1-1; no definite D call. CDR3 length equals 18 residues. Between the trimmed V and J ends, which lost 1 base and 0 bases, there was a span of 18 bases. Germline CDR1 reads MGHRA; CDR2 reads YSYEKL. CDR3 in amino acids: CASSQAPGLFPLNTEAFF. The CDR3 DNA reads as TGCGCCAGCAGCCAAGCCCCCGGACTCTTTCCTCTGAACACTGAAGCTTTCTTT.

This chain links TRBV5-1 with TRBJ1-1; no clear D gene. The V end lost 4 bases, the J end lost 6 bases, and 10 bases lay between the germline ends. The CDR3 is made up of 12 amino acids. Per the germline V gene, CDR1 is SGHRS and CDR2 is YFSETQ. CDR3 nucleotide sequence: TGCGCCAGCAGCCCCGGTCGGTCTGAAGCTTTCTTT. Encoded protein: CASSPGRSEAFF.

CDR3 amino acids: CASSPSTRGGYEQYF. For the CDR3, the DNA is TGTGCCAGCTCACCTTCAACTAGGGGAGGCTACGAGCAGTACTTC. This chain uses TRBV18 with TRBJ2-7; D perhaps matches TRBD2 (6 bases). Germline lookup yields CDR1 KGHSH and CDR2 LQKENI. The CDR3 length is 15 residues. The V and J ends lost 3 bases and 3 bases respectively, with 15 bases between them.

The V and J genes are TRBV19 and TRBJ2-7; TRBD1 matches 9 bases. This CDR3 comprises 14 residues. Germline lookup yields CDR1 LNHDA and CDR2 SQIVND (reference sequence). With V trimmed by 6 bases and J by 3 bases, 6 bases remained unmatched. The CDR3 reads CASSSMGQGYEQYF. The CDR3 DNA is TGTGCCAGTAGCAGTATGGGACAGGGCTACGAGCAGTACTTC.

V gene TRBV5-6 combines with J gene TRBJ1-5; maybe TRBD1 (5 bases). V was clipped by 0 bases and J by 5 bases, with 15 bases between them. Germline assignment: CDR1 SGHDT and CDR2 YYEEEE. This CDR3 is built from 16 residues. This CDR3 reads CASSLGDFPGDQPQHF. The CDR3, as DNA: TGTGCCAGCAGCTTGGGGGACTTCCCTGGGGATCAGCCCCAGCATTTT.

The rearrangement uses TRBV11-2 and TRBJ2-7, with 7 bases that match TRBD1. This CDR3 has 14 amino acids. Germline assignment: CDR1 SGHAT and CDR2 FQNNGV. The V and J ends lost 5 bases and 4 bases, in that order; junction bases with no gene match: 8. The CDR3 spells CASSPTDRRYEQYF. The CDR3, as DNA: TGTGCCAGCAGCCCCACGGACAGGAGATACGAGCAGTACTTC. The full variable domain, rest sourced from reference TRBV11-2 and TRBJ2-7, is EAGVAQSPRYKIIEKRQSVAFWCNPISGHATLYWYQQILGQGPKLLIQFQNNGVVDDSQLPKDRFSAERLKGVDSTLKIQPAKLEDSAVYLCASSPTDRRYEQYFGPGTRLTVT.

This clone has only one observation. The chain couples TRBV20-1 to TRBJ1-5; D is undetermined. The CDR3 has 11 amino acids. V lost 3 bases, J lost 9 bases, and 9 bases lay in between. Germline CDR1 reads DFQATT; CDR2 reads SNEGSKA (reference sequence). The CDR3 spells CSARTGGPQHF. In DNA form, the CDR3 reads TGCAGTGCTAGGACGGGTGGGCCCCAGCATTTT.

The V gene is TRBV18, the J gene TRBJ1-5, with 8 bases aligning to TRBD1. Germline values: CDR1 KGHSH, CDR2 LQKENI. The CDR3 is 17 residues long. V shed 3 bases, J shed 0 bases, and the junction held 7 bases outside the gene matches. The CDR3 coding sequence is TGTGCCAGCTCACCTAATAGACAGGGGAATAGCAATCAGCCCCAGCATTTT. Translation: CASSPNRQGNSNQPQHF.

The chain recombines TRBV4-2 with TRBJ1-4, with D hard to call. The V gene's germline CDR1 is LGHNA and CDR2 YNFKEQ. Trimming removed 0 bases at V and 8 bases at J, with 4 bases between. The CDR3 extends over 12 amino acids. CDR3 DNA: TGTGCCAGCAGCCAAGACAGCGAAAAACTGTTTTTT. Translated, it gives CASSQDSEKLFF.

This chain joins TRBV14 and TRBJ2-1, with 7 nucleotides matching TRBD2. The CDR3 is made up of 15 amino acids. From germline, CDR1 is SGHDN and CDR2 FVKESK. With 1 base clipped from V and 3 bases from J, the junction kept 3 bases outside the gene matches. The CDR3 nucleotides are TGTGCCAGCAGCCAAGGTCTAGCGGACTACAATGAGCAGTTCTTC. Translation: CASSQGLADYNEQFF.

The V call is TRBV12-5, the J call TRBJ2-5; 7 bases agree with TRBD1. V was pared by 2 bases and J by 1 base, with 4 bases of the junction left unmatched. CDR1 and CDR2 from the germline V gene are LGHNT and FRNRAP. The CDR3 loop spans 15 amino acids. The CDR3 nucleotides are TGTGCTAGTGGTTTGCGGGCAGGGGGCCAAGAGACCCAGTACTTC. It translates to CASGLRAGGQETQYF.

The rearrangement links TRBV12-3 or TRBV12-4 to TRBJ1-1; tentatively, D is TRBD1 (6 bases). This CDR3 has 13 amino acids. V gave up 6 bases and J gave up 5 bases, with 13 bases separating them. The CDR3 nucleotides are TGTGCCAGCAGACTTACAGGGCGTACTGAAGCTTTCTTT. Its translation: CASRLTGRTEAFF.